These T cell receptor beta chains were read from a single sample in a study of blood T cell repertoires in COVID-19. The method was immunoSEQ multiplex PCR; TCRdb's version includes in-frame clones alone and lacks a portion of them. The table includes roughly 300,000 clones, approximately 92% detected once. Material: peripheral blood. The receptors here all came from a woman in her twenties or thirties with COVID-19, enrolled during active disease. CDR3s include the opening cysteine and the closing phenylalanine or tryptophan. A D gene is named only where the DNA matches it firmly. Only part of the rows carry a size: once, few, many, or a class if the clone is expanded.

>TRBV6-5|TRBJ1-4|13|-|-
CASSYPGNEKLFF
TGTGCCAGCAGTTACCCGGGGAATGAAAAACTGTTTTTT
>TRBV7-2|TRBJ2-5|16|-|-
CASSRVVGVAEETQYF
TGTGCCAGCAGCCGCGTGGTGGGGGTAGCGGAAGAGACCCAGTACTTC
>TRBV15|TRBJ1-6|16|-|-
CATSPAASSYNSPLHF
TGTGCCACCAGCCCAGCAGCGAGCTCCTATAATTCACCCCTCCACTTT
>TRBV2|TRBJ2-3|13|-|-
CASIRLLPDTQYF
TGTGCCAGCATCCGTCTCCTCCCCGATACGCAGTATTTT
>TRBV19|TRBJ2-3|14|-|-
CASSASTRSDTQYF
TGTGCCAGTAGTGCCTCGACTAGGTCAGATACGCAGTATTTT
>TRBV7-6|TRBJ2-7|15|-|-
CASSLESSDAYEQYF
TGTGCCAGCAGCTTAGAATCTAGCGACGCCTACGAGCAGTACTTC
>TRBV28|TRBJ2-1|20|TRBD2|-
CASSFHRGGVRTSGNGEQFF
TGTGCCAGCAGTTTCCACCGGGGGGGAGTAAGGACTAGCGGGAATGGAGAGCAGTTCTTC
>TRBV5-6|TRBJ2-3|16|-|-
CASTSLGSPKEDTQYF
TGTGCCAGCACCTCCCTCGGGTCGCCTAAGGAAGATACGCAGTATTTT
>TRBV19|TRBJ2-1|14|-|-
CASSISDTHNEQFF
TGTGCCAGTAGTATTAGCGACACCCACAATGAGCAGTTCTTC
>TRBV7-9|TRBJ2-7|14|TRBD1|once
CASSRGQGAYEQYF
TGTGCCAGCAGCCGAGGACAGGGAGCCTACGAGCAGTACTTC
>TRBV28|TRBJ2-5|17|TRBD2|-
CASTTWSSGRAWETQYF
TGTGCCAGCACCACCTGGTCTAGCGGGAGGGCATGGGAGACCCAGTACTTC
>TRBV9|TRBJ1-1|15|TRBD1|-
CASSVLGQGRTEAFF
TGTGCCAGCAGCGTACTGGGACAGGGGAGAACTGAAGCTTTCTTT
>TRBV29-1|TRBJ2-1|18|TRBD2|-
CSVEESSGRARRDNEQFF
TGCAGCGTTGAAGAGTCTAGCGGGAGGGCCCGTAGAGACAATGAGCAGTTCTTC
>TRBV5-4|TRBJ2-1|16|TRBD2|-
CASSRSGRAGYNEQFF
TGTGCCAGCAGCCGTAGCGGGAGGGCCGGGTACAATGAGCAGTTCTTC
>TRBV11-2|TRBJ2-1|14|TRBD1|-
CASSSRQGWDEQFF
TGTGCCAGCAGCTCACGACAGGGGTGGGATGAGCAGTTCTTC
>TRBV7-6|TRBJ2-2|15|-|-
CASSSRSLAAGELFF
TGTGCCAGCAGCTCAAGGTCACTAGCAGCCGGGGAGCTGTTTTTT
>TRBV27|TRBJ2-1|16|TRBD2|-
CASFPGTSGPYNEQFF
TGTGCCAGCTTCCCCGGGACTAGCGGCCCCTACAATGAGCAGTTCTTC
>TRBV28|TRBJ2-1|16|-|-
CASSPPSGVPYNEQFF
TGTGCCAGCAGTCCTCCTTCAGGGGTCCCCTACAATGAGCAGTTCTTC
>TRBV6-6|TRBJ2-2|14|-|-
CASSYPTETGELFF
TGTGCCAGCAGTTACCCCACAGAGACCGGGGAGCTGTTTTTT
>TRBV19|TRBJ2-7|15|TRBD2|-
CASSIYGGSGYEQYF
TGTGCCAGTAGTATTTATGGCGGGAGTGGCTACGAGCAGTACTTC
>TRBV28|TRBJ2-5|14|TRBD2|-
CASSLKSGRETQYF
TGTGCCAGCAGTTTAAAAAGCGGGAGGGAGACCCAGTACTTC
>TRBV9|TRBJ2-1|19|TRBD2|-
CASRSGPVRRERFHNEQFF
TGTGCCAGCAGATCGGGTCCGGTTCGGCGGGAGCGATTCCACAATGAGCAGTTCTTC
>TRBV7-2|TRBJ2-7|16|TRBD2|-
CASSLVAAGGSYEQYF
TGTGCCAGCAGCTTAGTCGCAGCGGGGGGTTCCTACGAGCAGTACTTC
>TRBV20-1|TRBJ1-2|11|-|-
CSAEGRGGYTF
TGCAGTGCCGAGGGCCGGGGTGGCTACACCTTC
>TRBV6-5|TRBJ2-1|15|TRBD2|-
CASRGGLAVYNEQFF
TGTGCCAGCAGGGGGGGACTAGCGGTCTACAATGAGCAGTTCTTC
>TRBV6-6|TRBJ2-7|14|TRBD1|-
CASSPPGQGYEQYF
TGTGCCAGCAGTCCTCCGGGACAGGGGTACGAGCAGTACTTC
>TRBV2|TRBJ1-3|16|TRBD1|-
CASLGGQGSSGNTIYF
TGTGCCAGCTTGGGGGGACAGGGAAGCTCTGGAAACACCATATATTTT
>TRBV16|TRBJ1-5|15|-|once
CASSQFPQGNQPQHF
TGTGCCAGCAGCCAATTCCCACAGGGAAATCAGCCCCAGCATTTT
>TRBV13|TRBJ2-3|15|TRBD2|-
CASSPTSGSQNTQYF
TGTGCCAGCAGCCCGACTAGCGGGAGTCAGAATACGCAGTATTTT
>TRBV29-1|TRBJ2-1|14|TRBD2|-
CSVHGGRIVDEQFF
TGCAGCGTTCATGGCGGGAGGATAGTGGATGAGCAGTTCTTC
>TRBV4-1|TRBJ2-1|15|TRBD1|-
CASSHSGQGAYEQFF
TGCGCCAGCAGCCATTCGGGACAGGGGGCATATGAGCAGTTCTTC
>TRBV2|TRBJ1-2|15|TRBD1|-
CASSDPDRGSYGYTF
TGTGCCAGCAGTGATCCGGACAGGGGTTCTTATGGCTACACCTTC
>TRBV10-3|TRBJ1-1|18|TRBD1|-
CAISEPAGGAGLNTEAFF
TGTGCCATCAGTGAGCCAGCAGGGGGCGCGGGTTTGAACACTGAAGCTTTCTTT
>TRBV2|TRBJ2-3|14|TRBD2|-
CASGLGGDTDTQYF
TGTGCCAGCGGCCTGGGAGGGGACACAGATACGCAGTATTTT
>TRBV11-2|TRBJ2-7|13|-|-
CASSPTNTYEQYF
TGTGCCAGCAGCCCGACAAACACCTACGAGCAGTACTTC
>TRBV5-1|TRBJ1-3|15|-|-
CASSLFPNSGNTIYF
TGCGCCAGCAGCTTGTTTCCCAACTCTGGAAACACCATATATTTT
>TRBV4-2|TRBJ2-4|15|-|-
CASSPSLGTKNIQYF
TGTGCCAGCAGCCCGTCGCTAGGCACCAAAAACATTCAGTACTTC
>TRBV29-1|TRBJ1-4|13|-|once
CSVELGANEKLFF
TGCAGCGTTGAACTGGGGGCCAATGAAAAACTGTTTTTT
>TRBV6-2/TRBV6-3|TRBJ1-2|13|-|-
CASSLTANYGYTF
TGTGCCAGCAGTTTGACAGCGAACTATGGCTACACCTTC
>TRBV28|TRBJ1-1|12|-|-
CASSSLSGGAFF
TGTGCCAGCAGCTCCTTAAGTGGCGGAGCTTTCTTT
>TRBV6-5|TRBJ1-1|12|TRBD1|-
CASTLTGGEAFF
TGTGCCAGCACACTGACAGGGGGTGAAGCTTTCTTT
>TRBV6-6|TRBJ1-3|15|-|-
CASSYSEGNANTIYF
TGTGCCAGCAGTTACTCGGAGGGAAATGCAAACACCATATATTTT
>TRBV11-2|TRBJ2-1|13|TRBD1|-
CASRSGGRNEQFF
TGTGCCAGCAGGTCAGGGGGCCGGAATGAGCAGTTCTTC
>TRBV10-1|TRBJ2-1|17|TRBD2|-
CASSGLAGPGSYNEQFF
TGCGCCAGCAGTGGATTAGCGGGACCGGGCTCCTACAATGAGCAGTTCTTC
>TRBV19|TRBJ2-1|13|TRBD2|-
CASSMGTSGEQFF
TGTGCCAGTAGTATGGGGACTAGCGGTGAGCAGTTCTTC
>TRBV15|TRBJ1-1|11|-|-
CATSSETEAFF
TGTGCCACCAGCAGCGAGACTGAAGCTTTCTTT
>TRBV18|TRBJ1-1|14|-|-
CASSEGPAGTEAFF
TGTGCCAGCTCAGAGGGCCCGGCGGGGACTGAAGCTTTCTTT
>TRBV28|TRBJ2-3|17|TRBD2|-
CASIPLAGGRVRDTQYF
TGTGCCAGCATCCCTCTAGCGGGAGGAAGGGTCAGAGATACGCAGTATTTT
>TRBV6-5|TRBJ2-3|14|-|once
CASTPRRGTDTQYF
TGTGCCAGCACCCCCCGACGAGGGACAGATACGCAGTATTTT
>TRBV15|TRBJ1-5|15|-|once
CATSRVQNSNQPQHF
TGTGCCACCAGCAGAGTGCAGAATAGCAATCAGCCCCAGCATTTT
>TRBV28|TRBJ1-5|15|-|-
CASTPTRGSNQPQHF
TGTGCCAGCACCCCGACCCGGGGAAGCAATCAGCCCCAGCATTTT
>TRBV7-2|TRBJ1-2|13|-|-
CASSVRGGSGYTF
TGTGCCAGCAGCGTCAGGGGAGGGAGTGGCTACACCTTC
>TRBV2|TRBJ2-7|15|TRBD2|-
CASSSPGLEAYEQYF
TGTGCCAGCAGTTCACCGGGACTAGAAGCTTACGAGCAGTACTTC
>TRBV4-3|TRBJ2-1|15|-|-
CASSQDQGLGNEQFF
TGCGCCAGCAGCCAAGATCAGGGCCTGGGCAATGAGCAGTTCTTC
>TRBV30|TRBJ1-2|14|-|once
CAWSADTSVRGYTF
TGTGCCTGGAGTGCGGACACTTCGGTGCGTGGCTACACCTTC
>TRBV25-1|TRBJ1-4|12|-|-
CASGGGNEKLFF
TGTGCCAGCGGGGGGGGAAATGAAAAACTGTTTTTT
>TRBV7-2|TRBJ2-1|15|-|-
CASSREGVTYNEQFF
TGTGCCAGCAGCCGCGAGGGAGTTACCTACAATGAGCAGTTCTTC
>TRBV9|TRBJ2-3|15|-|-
CASSVGLARTDTQYF
TGTGCCAGCAGCGTAGGCCTAGCGCGCACAGATACGCAGTATTTT